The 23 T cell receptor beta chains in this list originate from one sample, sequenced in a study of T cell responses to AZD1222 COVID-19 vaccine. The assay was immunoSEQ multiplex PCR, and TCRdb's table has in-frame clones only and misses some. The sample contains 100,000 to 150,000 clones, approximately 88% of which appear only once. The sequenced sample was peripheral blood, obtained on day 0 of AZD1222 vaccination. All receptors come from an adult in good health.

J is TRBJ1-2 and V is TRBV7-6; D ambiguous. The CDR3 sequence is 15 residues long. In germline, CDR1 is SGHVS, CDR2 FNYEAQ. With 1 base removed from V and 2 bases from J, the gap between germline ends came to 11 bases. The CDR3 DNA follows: TGTGCCAGCAGCTTAGAACCGGGGTGGAACTATGGCTACACCTTC. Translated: CASSLEPGWNYGYTF. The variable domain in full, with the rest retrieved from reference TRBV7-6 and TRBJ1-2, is GAGVSQSPRYKVTKRGQDVALRCDPISGHVSLYWYRQALGQGPEFLTYFNYEAQQDKSGLPNDRFSAERPEGSISTLTIQRTEQRDSAMYRCASSLEPGWNYGYTFGSGTRLTVV.

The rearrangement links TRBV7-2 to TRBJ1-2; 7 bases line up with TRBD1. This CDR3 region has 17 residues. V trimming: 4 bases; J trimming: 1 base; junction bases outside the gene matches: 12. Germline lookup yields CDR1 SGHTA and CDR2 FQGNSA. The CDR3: CASSSPNSTGINYGYTF. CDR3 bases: TGTGCCAGCAGCTCGCCCAACTCGACAGGGATTAACTATGGCTACACCTTC. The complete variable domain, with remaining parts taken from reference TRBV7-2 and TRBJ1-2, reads GAGVSQSPSNKVTEKGKDVELRCDPISGHTALYWYRQSLGQGLEFLIYFQGNSAPDKSGLPSDRFSAERTGGSVSTLTIQRTQQEDSAVYLCASSSPNSTGINYGYTFGSGTRLTVV.

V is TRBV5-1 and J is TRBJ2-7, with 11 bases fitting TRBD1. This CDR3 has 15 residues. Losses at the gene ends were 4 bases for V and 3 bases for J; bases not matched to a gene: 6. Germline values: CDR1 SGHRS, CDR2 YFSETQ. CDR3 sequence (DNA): TGCGCCAGCAGCGTGGTGGGGACAGGGGGCTACGAGCAGTACTTC. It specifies CASSVVGTGGYEQYF.

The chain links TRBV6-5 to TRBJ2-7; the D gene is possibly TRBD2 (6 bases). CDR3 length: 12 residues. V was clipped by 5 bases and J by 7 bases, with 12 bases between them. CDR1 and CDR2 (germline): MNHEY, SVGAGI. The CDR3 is CASSTGVQEQYF. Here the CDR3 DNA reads TGTGCCAGCAGTACGGGAGTGCAAGAGCAGTACTTC.

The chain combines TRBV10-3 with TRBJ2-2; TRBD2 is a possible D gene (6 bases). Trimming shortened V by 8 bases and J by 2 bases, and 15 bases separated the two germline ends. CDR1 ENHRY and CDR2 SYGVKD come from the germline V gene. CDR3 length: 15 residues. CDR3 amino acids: CAIRLGGRNTGELFF. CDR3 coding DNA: TGTGCCATCCGCCTGGGGGGAAGAAACACCGGGGAGCTGTTTTTT.

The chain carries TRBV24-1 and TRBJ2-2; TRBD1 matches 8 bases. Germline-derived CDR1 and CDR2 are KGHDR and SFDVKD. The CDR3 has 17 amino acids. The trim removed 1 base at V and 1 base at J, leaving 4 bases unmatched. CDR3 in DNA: TGTGCCACCAGTGATTTTACCGGGACAGGGAACACCGGGGAGCTGTTTTTT. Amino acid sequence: CATSDFTGTGNTGELFF.

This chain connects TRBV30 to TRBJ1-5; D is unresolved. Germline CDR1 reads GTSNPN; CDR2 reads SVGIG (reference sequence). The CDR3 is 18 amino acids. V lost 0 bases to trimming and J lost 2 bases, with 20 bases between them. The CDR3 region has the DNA TGTGCCTGGAGTGTACTGTCATCATCGGCGGCCGGCAATCAGCCCCAGCATTTT. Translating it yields CAWSVLSSSAAGNQPQHF.

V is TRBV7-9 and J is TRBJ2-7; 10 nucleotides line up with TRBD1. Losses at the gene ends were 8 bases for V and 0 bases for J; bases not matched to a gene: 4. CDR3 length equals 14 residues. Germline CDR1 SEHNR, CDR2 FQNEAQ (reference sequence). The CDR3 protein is CASSGTGDSYEQYF. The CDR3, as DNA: TGTGCCAGCTCCGGGACAGGGGACTCCTACGAGCAGTACTTC.

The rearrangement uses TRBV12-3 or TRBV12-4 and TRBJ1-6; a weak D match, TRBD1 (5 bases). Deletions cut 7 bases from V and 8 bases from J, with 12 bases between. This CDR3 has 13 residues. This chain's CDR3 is CASNPGGDSPLHF. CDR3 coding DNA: TGTGCCAGCAATCCCGGGGGTGATTCACCCCTCCACTTT.

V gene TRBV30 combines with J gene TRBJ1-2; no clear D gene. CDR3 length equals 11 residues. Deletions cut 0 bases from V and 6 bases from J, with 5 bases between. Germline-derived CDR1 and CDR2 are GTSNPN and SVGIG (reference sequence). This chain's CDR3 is CAWSVWDGYTF. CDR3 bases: TGTGCCTGGAGTGTATGGGATGGCTACACCTTC.

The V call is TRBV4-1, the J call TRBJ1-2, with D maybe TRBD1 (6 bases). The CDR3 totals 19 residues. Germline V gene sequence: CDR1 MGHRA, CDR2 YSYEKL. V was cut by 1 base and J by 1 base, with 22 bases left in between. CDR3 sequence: CASSQGGPYGMDSNYGYTF. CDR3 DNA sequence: TGCGCCAGCAGCCAAGGAGGGCCCTATGGTATGGACAGTAACTATGGCTACACCTTC.

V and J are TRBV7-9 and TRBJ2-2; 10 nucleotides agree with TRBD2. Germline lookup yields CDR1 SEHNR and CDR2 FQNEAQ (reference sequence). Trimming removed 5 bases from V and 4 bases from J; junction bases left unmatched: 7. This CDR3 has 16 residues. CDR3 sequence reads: CASSPQAGGSTGELFF. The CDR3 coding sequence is TGTGCCAGCAGCCCCCAAGCGGGGGGGTCCACCGGGGAGCTGTTTTTT.

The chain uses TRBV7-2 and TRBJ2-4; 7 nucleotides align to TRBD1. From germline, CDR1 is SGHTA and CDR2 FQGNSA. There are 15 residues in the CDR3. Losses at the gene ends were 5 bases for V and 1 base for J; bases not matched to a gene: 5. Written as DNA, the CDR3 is TGTGCCAGCAGCGGACAGGTATCTGCCAAAAACATTCAGTACTTC. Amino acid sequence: CASSGQVSAKNIQYF.

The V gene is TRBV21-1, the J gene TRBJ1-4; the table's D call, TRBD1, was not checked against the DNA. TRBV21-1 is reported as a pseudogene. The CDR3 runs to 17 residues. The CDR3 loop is CASSKVWRDRSDEKLFF. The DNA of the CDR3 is TGTGCCAGCAGCAAAGTTTGGAGGGACAGGTCGGATGAAAAACTGTTTTTT.

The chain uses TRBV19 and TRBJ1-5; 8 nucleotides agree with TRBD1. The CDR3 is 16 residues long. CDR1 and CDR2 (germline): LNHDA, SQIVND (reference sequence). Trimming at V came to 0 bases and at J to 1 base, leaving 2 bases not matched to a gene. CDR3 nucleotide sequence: TGTGCCAGTAGTATAGACTGGACAGGGAGCAATCAGCCCCAGCATTTT. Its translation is CASSIDWTGSNQPQHF.

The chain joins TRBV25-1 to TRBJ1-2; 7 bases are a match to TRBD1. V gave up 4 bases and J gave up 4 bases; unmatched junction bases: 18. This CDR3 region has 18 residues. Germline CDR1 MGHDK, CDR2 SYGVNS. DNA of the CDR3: TGTGCCAGCAGTGGGGAGCACAACCTTACAGGGGCGGGCTATGGCTACACCTTC. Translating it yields CASSGEHNLTGAGYGYTF.

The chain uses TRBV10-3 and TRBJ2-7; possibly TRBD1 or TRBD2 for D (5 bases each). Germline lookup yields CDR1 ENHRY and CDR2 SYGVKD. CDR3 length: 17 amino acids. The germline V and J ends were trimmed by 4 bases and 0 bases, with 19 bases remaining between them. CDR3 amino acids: CAISGIPGPGNSYEQYF. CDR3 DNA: TGTGCCATCAGTGGGATACCGGGACCGGGAAACTCCTACGAGCAGTACTTC.

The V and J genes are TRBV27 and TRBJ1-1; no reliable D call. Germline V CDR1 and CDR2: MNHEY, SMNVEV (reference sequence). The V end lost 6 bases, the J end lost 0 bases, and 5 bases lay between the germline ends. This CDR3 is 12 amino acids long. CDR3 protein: CASRGMNTEAFF. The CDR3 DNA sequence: TGTGCCAGCAGGGGGATGAACACTGAAGCTTTCTTT.

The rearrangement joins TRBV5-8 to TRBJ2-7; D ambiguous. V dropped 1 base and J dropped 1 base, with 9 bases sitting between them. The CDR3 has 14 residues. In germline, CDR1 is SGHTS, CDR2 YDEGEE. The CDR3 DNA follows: TGTGCCAGCAGCTTGAGTTGGGTTTCCTACGAGCAGTACTTC. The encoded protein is CASSLSWVSYEQYF. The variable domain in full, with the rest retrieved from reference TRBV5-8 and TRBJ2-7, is EAGVTQSPTHLIKTRGQQATLRCSPISGHTSVYWYQQALGLGLQFLLWYDEGEERNRGNFPPRFSGRQFPNYSSELNVNALELEDSALYLCASSLSWVSYEQYFGPGTRLTVT.

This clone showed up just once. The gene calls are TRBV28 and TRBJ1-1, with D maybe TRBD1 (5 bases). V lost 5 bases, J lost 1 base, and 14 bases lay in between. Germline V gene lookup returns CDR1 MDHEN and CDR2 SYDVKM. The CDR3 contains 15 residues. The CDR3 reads CASSLPLGRNTEAFF. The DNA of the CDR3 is TGTGCCAGCAGTCTCCCCTTGGGGCGGAACACTGAAGCTTTCTTT.

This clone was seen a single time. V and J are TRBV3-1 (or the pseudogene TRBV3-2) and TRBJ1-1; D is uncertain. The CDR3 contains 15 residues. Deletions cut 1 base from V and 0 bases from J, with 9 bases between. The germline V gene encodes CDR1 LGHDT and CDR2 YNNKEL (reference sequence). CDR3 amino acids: CASSQAFRMNTEAFF. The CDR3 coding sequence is TGTGCCAGCAGCCAAGCATTTAGAATGAACACTGAAGCTTTCTTT.

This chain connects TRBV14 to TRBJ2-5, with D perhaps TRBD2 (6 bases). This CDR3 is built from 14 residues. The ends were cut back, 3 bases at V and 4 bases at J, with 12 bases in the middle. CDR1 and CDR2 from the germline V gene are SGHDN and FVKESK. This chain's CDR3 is CASSHPGTSETQYF. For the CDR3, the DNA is TGTGCCAGCAGCCACCCCGGGACTTCAGAGACCCAGTACTTC.

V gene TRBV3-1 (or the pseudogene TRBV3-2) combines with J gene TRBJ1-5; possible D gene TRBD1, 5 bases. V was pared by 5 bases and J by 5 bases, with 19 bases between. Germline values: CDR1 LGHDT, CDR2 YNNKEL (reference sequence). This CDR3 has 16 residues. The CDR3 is CASSGGDLWHHQPQHF. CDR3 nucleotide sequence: TGTGCCAGCAGCGGAGGGGATCTTTGGCATCATCAGCCCCAGCATTTT.